Reported below is one TCR beta chain. Its antigen is unidentified. Within the sample, other DNA sequences also encode this same CDR3. The sample originates from a study of cytomegalovirus exposure and HLA in healthy donors. The study, taken as a whole, reports: Donor immune exposure was known only as CMV serostatus. In a later analysis, the majority of CMV-associated beta chains seemingly showed HLA restriction. Donors were assumed by presence/absence analyses to have roughly uniform sequencing depth.

PCR involved 60 Vbeta and 13 Jbeta primers. TCRdb's table, derived via immunoSEQ multiplex PCR, lists solely in-frame clones and lacks some. Here the sample spans 99,000 or so clones, around 74% being singletons. This CDR3 spans 11 amino acids. Germline V CDR1 and CDR2: SEHNR, FQNEAQ (reference sequence). V lost 6 bases and J 4 bases, leaving 7 bases between the germline ends. Regarding donors, all were healthy bone marrow donors. Sequenced input: PBMCs. The chain combines TRBV7-9 with TRBJ2-7; D is unclear. The sequence was collected from a man between 35 and 55 years old in good health and CMV-seronegative. The CDR3 DNA reads as TGTGCCAGCAGTTATCGGTACGAGCAGTACTTC. This codes for CASSYRYEQYF.